The subject of this entry is one TCR beta chain. The same CDR3 arises from other DNA sequences in this sample as well. This sample is drawn from a study of blood T cell repertoires in COVID-19. Turning to the study itself: The samples span acute and convalescent COVID-19 from the United States, Italy and Spain. The analysed material was cDNA or gDNA that came from T cells, B-cell-depleted T cells, or PBMCs.

Authors' data handling: Nucleated cell counts were estimated from reference gene primer amplification. Sequenced by immunoSEQ multiplex PCR; TCRdb stores in-frame clones only, minus some. The D gene and trimming were derived from the DNA, and the V and J assignments and clone size from that table. The sample yields about 440,000 clones, approximately 88% seen once. Seattle researchers signed up patients amid active infection and tracked them longitudinally. Germline CDR1 MNHEY, CDR2 SVGAGI. Trimming stripped 6 bases from V and 0 bases from J, with 3 bases between. The CDR3 covers 13 residues. Sequencing was done on a sample of peripheral blood. The genes are TRBV6-5 and TRBJ2-6, with D unresolved. This receptor was taken from a woman between 50 and 59 years old with COVID-19, enrolled during active disease. This chain's CDR3 is CASSLSGANVLTF. In DNA form, the CDR3 reads TGTGCCAGCAGCCTCTCTGGGGCCAACGTCCTGACTTTC.